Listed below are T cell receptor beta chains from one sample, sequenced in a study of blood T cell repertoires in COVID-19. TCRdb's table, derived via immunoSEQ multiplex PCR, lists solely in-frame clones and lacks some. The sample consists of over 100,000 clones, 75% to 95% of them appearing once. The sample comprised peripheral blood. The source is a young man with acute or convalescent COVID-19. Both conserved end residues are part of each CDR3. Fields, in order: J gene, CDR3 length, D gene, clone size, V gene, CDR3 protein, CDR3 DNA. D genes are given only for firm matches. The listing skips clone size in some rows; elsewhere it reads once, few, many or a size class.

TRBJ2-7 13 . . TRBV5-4 CASSPKQGYEQYF TGTGCCAGCAGCCCTAAACAGGGCTACGAGCAGTACTTC
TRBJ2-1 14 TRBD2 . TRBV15 CATTTSGTYNEQFF TGTGCCACCACGACTAGCGGGACCTACAATGAGCAGTTCTTC
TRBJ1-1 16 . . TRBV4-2 CASSQDQTGPRREAFF TGTGCCAGCAGCCAAGATCAAACAGGACCCCGCCGTGAAGCTTTCTTT
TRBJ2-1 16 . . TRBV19 CASIERLAISQGEQFF TGTGCCAGTATAGAAAGGCTAGCGATTAGTCAGGGTGAGCAGTTCTTC
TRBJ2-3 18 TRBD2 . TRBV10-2 CASIPPGTSGLGTDTQYF TGCGCCAGCATTCCCCCCGGGACTAGCGGTTTGGGCACAGATACGCAGTATTTT
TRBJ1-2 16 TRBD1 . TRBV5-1 CASSTNTGADSYGYTF TGCGCCAGCAGCACGAATACAGGGGCCGATTCCTATGGCTACACCTTC
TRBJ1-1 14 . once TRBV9 CASSAPPGVTEAFF TGTGCCAGCAGCGCCCCACCCGGGGTCACTGAAGCTTTCTTT
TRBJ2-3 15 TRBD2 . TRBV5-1 CASSSLAGLTDTQYF TGCGCCAGCAGCTCCCTAGCGGGCCTCACAGATACGCAGTATTTT
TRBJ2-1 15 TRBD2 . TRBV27 CASSLNGGAANEQFF TGTGCCAGCAGTTTAAACGGGGGGGCTGCGAATGAGCAGTTCTTC
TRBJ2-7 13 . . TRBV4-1 CASSRGQIYEQYF TGCGCCAGCAGCCGAGGACAGATCTACGAGCAGTACTTC
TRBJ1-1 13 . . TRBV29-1 CSFTGGRGTEAFF TGCAGCTTCACCGGGGGTAGGGGTACTGAAGCTTTCTTT
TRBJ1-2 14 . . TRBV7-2 CASSLGGQVLSYTF TGTGCCAGCAGCTTAGGGGGCCAGGTCTTGAGCTACACCTTC
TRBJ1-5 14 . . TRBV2 CASSGIYSNQPQHF TGTGCCAGCTCGGGGATTTATAGCAATCAGCCCCAGCATTTT
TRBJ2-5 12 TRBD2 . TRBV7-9 CASILGGDRPYF TGTGCCAGCATCCTTGGGGGGGACCGTCCCTACTTC
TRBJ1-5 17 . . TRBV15 CATSRDWGSDSNQPQHF TGTGCCACCAGCAGAGATTGGGGCTCGGATAGCAATCAGCCCCAGCATTTT
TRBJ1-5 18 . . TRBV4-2 CASSQDRLGRLSNQPQHF TGTGCCAGCAGCCAAGATAGACTTGGTAGACTTAGCAATCAGCCCCAGCATTTT
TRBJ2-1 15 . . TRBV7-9 CASSWEGGLYNEQFF TGTGCCAGCAGCTGGGAGGGGGGCCTTTACAATGAGCAGTTCTTC
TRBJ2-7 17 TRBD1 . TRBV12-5 CASGLAKTGQGGHEQYF TGTGCTAGTGGTTTGGCAAAAACGGGACAGGGTGGCCACGAGCAGTACTTC
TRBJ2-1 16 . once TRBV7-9 CASSLGTGGFPRELFF TGTGCCAGCAGCTTGGGAACGGGGGGCTTTCCCCGGGAACTCTTCTTC
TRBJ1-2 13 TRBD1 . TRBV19 CASSYGTGNGYTF TGTGCCAGTAGTTACGGGACAGGGAATGGCTACACCTTC
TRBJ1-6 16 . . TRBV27 CASSPYKQGPNSPLHF TGTGCCAGCAGTCCCTATAAGCAGGGTCCAAATTCACCCCTCCACTTT
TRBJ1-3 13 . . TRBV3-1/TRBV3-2 CASSQGAHTTIYF TGTGCCAGCAGCCAAGGGGCGCATACCACCATATATTTT
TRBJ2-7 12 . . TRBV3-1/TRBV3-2 CASSVSSYEQYF TGTGCCAGCAGTGTCAGCTCCTACGAGCAGTACTTC
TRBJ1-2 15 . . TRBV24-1 CATSDATGDPYGYTF TGTGCCACCAGTGACGCGACAGGTGATCCTTATGGCTACACCTTC
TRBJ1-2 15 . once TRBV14 CASSQDGGTVYGYTF TGTGCCAGCAGCCAAGATGGGGGGACTGTATATGGCTACACCTTC
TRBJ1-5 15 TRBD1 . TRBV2 CASSFGTDSNQPQHF TGTGCCAGCAGCTTCGGGACAGATAGCAATCAGCCCCAGCATTTT
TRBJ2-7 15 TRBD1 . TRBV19 CASSIRRDRPYEQYF TGTGCCAGTAGTATAAGAAGGGACAGGCCCTACGAGCAGTACTTC
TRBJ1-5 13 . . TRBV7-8 CASSQAADQPQHF TGTGCCAGCAGTCAGGCAGCGGATCAGCCCCAGCATTTT
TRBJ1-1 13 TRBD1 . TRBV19 CASWDRGNTEAFF TGTGCCAGCTGGGACAGGGGCAACACTGAAGCTTTCTTT
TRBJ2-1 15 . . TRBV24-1 CATSDPQTSSHEQFF TGTGCCACCAGTGACCCTCAGACTAGTAGCCATGAGCAGTTCTTC
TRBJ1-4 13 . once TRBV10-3 CAISDRANEKLFF TGTGCCATCAGTGACAGGGCCAATGAAAAACTGTTTTTT
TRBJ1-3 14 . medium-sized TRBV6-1 CASSDGSSGNTIYF TGTGCCAGCAGTGACGGGAGCTCTGGAAACACCATATATTTT
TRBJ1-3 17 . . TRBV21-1 CASSKLRQGARGNTIYF TGTGCCAGCAGCAAACTTCGGCAGGGGGCGCGGGGAAACACCATATATTTT
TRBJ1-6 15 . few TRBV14 CASSQSPGADSPLHF TGTGCCAGCAGCCAATCCCCAGGGGCGGATTCACCCCTCCACTTT
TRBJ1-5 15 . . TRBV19 CASTPLPLSNQPQHF TGTGCCAGTACCCCTCTCCCGTTGAGCAATCAGCCCCAGCATTTT
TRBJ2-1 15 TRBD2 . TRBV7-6 CASSASGSTYNEQFF TGTGCCAGCAGCGCAAGCGGGAGTACTTACAATGAGCAGTTCTTC
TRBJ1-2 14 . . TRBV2 CASRDTNKNYGYTF TGTGCCAGCAGGGACACGAATAAAAACTATGGCTACACCTTC
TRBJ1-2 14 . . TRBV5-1 CASSSQGNGYGYTF TGCGCCAGCAGCTCCCAGGGGAATGGGTATGGCTACACCTTC
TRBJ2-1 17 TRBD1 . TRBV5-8 CASTAWLQGRRGNEQFF TGTGCCAGCACAGCTTGGTTACAGGGGCGGAGAGGCAATGAGCAGTTCTTC
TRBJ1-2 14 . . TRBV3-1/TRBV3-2 CASSRGEANYGYTF TGTGCCAGCAGTAGAGGAGAGGCTAACTATGGCTACACCTTC
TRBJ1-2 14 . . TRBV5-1 CASSLTTGNYGYTF TGCGCCAGCAGCTTGACCACAGGGAACTATGGCTACACCTTC
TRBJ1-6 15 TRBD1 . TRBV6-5 CASSFRGQGASPLHF TGTGCCAGCAGTTTTCGGGGACAGGGGGCTTCACCCCTCCACTTT
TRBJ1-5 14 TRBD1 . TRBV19 CASRETGRLQPQHF TGTGCCAGTAGAGAGACAGGGCGGCTTCAGCCCCAGCATTTT
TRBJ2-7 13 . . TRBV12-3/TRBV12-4 CASKDSGSYEQYF TGTGCCAGCAAGGACAGTGGATCCTACGAGCAGTACTTC
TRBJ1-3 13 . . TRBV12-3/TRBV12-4 CASTLWAGNTIYF TGTGCTAGCACCCTCTGGGCAGGAAACACCATATATTTT
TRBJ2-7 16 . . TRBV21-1 CASSHNWTSGKDEQYF TGTGCCAGCAGTCACAATTGGACTAGCGGGAAAGACGAGCAGTACTTC
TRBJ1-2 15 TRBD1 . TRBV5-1 CASSYPDRADYGYTF TGCGCCAGCAGCTATCCCGACAGGGCGGACTATGGCTACACCTTC
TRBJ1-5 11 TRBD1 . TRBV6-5 CATEGWTGKHF TGTGCCACAGAAGGGTGGACAGGGAAGCATTTT